The 24 T cell receptor beta chains below come from one sample, sequenced in a study of cytomegalovirus exposure and HLA in healthy donors. PCR used 60 Vbeta primers and 13 Jbeta primers. Generated by immunoSEQ multiplex PCR, the TCRdb table keeps only in-frame clones and is missing some. The sample lists about 190,000 clones, roughly 81% occurring once. Input material: PBMCs. All receptors come from a woman aged 25 to 45 in good health and CMV-seropositive.

The chain combines TRBV6-6 with TRBJ1-1, with TRBD1 as a possible D gene (5 bases). V shed 0 bases and J shed 2 bases, with 10 bases lying between them. The CDR3 is 15 residues long. The germline CDR1 and CDR2 sequences are MNHNY and SVGAGI (reference sequence). The CDR3 sequence is CASSYSRESNTEAFF. The CDR3 DNA is TGTGCCAGCAGTTACTCCAGGGAATCTAACACTGAAGCTTTCTTT.

V and J are TRBV18 and TRBJ2-1; 8 nucleotides line up with TRBD2. The V segment lost 4 bases and the J segment 3 bases; nucleotides outside the gene matches: 5. This CDR3 is built from 15 residues. Germline V CDR1 and CDR2: KGHSH, LQKENI. DNA for the CDR3: TGTGCCAGCTCACGCCCCGGGACTAGCTACAATGAGCAGTTCTTC. Protein sequence: CASSRPGTSYNEQFF.

The V and J genes are TRBV28 and TRBJ2-1, with D maybe TRBD1 (7 bases). CDR1 MDHEN and CDR2 SYDVKM come from the germline V gene. The ends were cut back, 6 bases at V and 0 bases at J, with 15 bases in the middle. The CDR3 consists of 16 residues. CDR3 residues: CASSTGDSSSYNEQFF. The CDR3, as DNA: TGTGCCAGCAGCACGGGGGACAGCAGCTCCTACAATGAGCAGTTCTTC.

The J gene is TRBJ2-7, the V gene TRBV4-1; D uncertain. Trimming took off 4 bases at V and 1 base at J, with 11 bases between the two ends. Germline V gene data show CDR1 as MGHRA and CDR2 as YSYEKL. The CDR3 loop spans 14 amino acids. Written as DNA, the CDR3 is TGCGCCAGCAGCCTGCAGACCGGGTCCTACGAGCAGTACTTC. Amino acid sequence: CASSLQTGSYEQYF.

This chain links TRBV6-1 with TRBJ1-1; a possible D gene is TRBD1 (6 bases). V dropped 4 bases and J dropped 1 base, with 7 bases sitting between them. Germline V gives CDR1 MNHNS, CDR2 SASEGT. The length of the CDR3 is 13 residues. CDR3 sequence (DNA): TGTGCCAGCAGTGGGACAGAGAACACTGAAGCTTTCTTT. As protein: CASSGTENTEAFF.

The chain combines TRBV28 with TRBJ1-4; D possibly corresponds to TRBD1 (6 bases). The CDR3 covers 13 residues. Germline V gene lookup returns CDR1 MDHEN and CDR2 SYDVKM. The V and J ends lost 5 bases and 4 bases respectively, with 8 bases between them. Here the CDR3 reads CASSTDSNEKLFF. The CDR3 bases are TGTGCCAGCAGTACGGACAGTAATGAAAAACTGTTTTTT. Full variable domain (rest looked up from reference TRBV28 and TRBJ1-4): DVKVTQSSRYLVKRTGEKVFLECVQDMDHENMFWYRQDPGLGLRLIYFSYDVKMKEKGDIPEGYSVSREKKERFSLILESASTNQTSMYLCASSTDSNEKLFFGSGTQLSVL.

This rearrangement joins TRBV5-1 to TRBJ2-3, with D maybe TRBD1 (5 bases). Trimming took off 4 bases at V and 0 bases at J, with 15 bases between the two ends. Germline assignment: CDR1 SGHRS and CDR2 YFSETQ. The CDR3 sequence is 16 residues long. The CDR3 loop is CASSLQGGPSTDTQYF. The CDR3 DNA follows: TGCGCCAGCAGCCTCCAGGGCGGACCTAGCACAGATACGCAGTATTTT.

J is TRBJ1-1 and V is TRBV5-4; tentatively, D is TRBD1 (5 bases). Between the trimmed V and J ends, which lost 1 base and 2 bases, there was a span of 15 bases. CDR1 SGHNT and CDR2 YYREEE come from the germline V gene (reference sequence). CDR3 length: 16 residues. The CDR3 protein is CASSLLQGLGNTEAFF. The CDR3 nucleotides are TGTGCCAGCAGCTTGCTGCAGGGACTGGGCAACACTGAAGCTTTCTTT.

This rearrangement joins TRBV14 to TRBJ2-3, with 14 nucleotides matching TRBD2. The germline gives CDR1 SGHDN, CDR2 FVKESK. V shed 5 bases and J 3 bases; nucleotides not matched to a gene: 4. The CDR3 is 16 residues long. CDR3 in amino acids: CASSVWTSGRTDTQYF. The CDR3 DNA reads as TGTGCCAGCAGCGTATGGACTAGCGGGAGGACAGATACGCAGTATTTT.

The chain is built from TRBV4-1 and TRBJ2-7, with 10 nucleotides matching TRBD2. CDR3 length: 16 residues. Germline V gives CDR1 MGHRA, CDR2 YSYEKL. With 4 bases clipped from V and 0 bases from J, the junction kept 6 bases outside the gene matches. The CDR3 DNA follows: TGCGCCAGCAGCCCGATACTAGCGGGAAGCTCCTACGAGCAGTACTTC. Residues: CASSPILAGSSYEQYF.

The chain carries TRBV18 and TRBJ2-5, with 8 positions matching TRBD2. Per germline, CDR1 KGHSH and CDR2 LQKENI. This CDR3 spans 16 amino acids. Losses at the gene ends were 0 bases for V and 5 bases for J; bases not matched to a gene: 8. CDR3 sequence (DNA): TGTGCCAGCTCACCACCGGGTAGCGGGATAAGGGAGACCCAGTACTTC. As protein: CASSPPGSGIRETQYF.

This sequence joins TRBV20-1 and TRBJ2-5; TRBD2 might be the D (5 bases). V was cut by 1 base and J by 7 bases, with 7 bases left in between. Germline V lookup: CDR1 DFQATT, CDR2 SNEGSKA (reference sequence). The CDR3 has 11 amino acids. The CDR3 protein is CSARGAGTQYF. Written as DNA, the CDR3 is TGCAGTGCTAGAGGGGCGGGGACCCAGTACTTC.

J is TRBJ2-7 and V is TRBV27; tentative D call: TRBD1 (6 bases). The ends were cut back, 3 bases at V and 1 base at J, with 16 bases in the middle. Germline CDR1 and CDR2: MNHEY and SMNVEV (reference sequence). The CDR3 is made up of 16 amino acids. The CDR3 sequence: CASSLSDRRRSYEQYF. In DNA, the CDR3 is TGTGCCAGCAGTTTGTCTGACAGGCGTCGATCCTACGAGCAGTACTTC.

V is TRBV7-9 and J is TRBJ2-5, with TRBD2 matching over 13 bases. The J call is doubtful: the DNA matches TRBJ2-7 better. This CDR3 region has 15 residues. Germline V gene sequence: CDR1 SEHNR, CDR2 FQNEAQ (reference sequence). CDR3 in amino acids: CASSTSGRGPYEQYF. In nucleotides, the CDR3 is TGTGCCAGCAGTACTAGCGGGAGGGGGCCCTACGAGCAGTACTTC.

The CDR3 sequence: CASSFRSGRALGHNEQFF. CDR3 sequence (DNA): TGTGCCAGCAGCTTTCGTTCCGGGAGGGCCTTGGGCCACAATGAGCAGTTCTTC. The V and J genes are TRBV7-2 and TRBJ2-1; 8 bases align to TRBD2. This CDR3 comprises 18 residues. The J segment lost 5 bases and the V segment lost 3 bases, leaving 15 bases of the junction unmatched. The germline gives CDR1 SGHTA, CDR2 FQGNSA.

The chain is built from TRBV6-1 and TRBJ1-3, with no clear D. Germline V lookup: CDR1 MNHNS, CDR2 SASEGT. V lost 11 bases, J lost 2 bases, and 7 bases lay in between. The CDR3 loop spans 11 amino acids. CDR3 in amino acids: CAAGTGNTIYF. CDR3 sequence (DNA): TGTGCCGCCGGTACTGGAAACACCATATATTTT.

The genes are TRBV5-1 and TRBJ2-2; TRBD1 matches at 7 bases. CDR1 is SGHRS and CDR2 is YFSETQ in the germline V gene. The CDR3 sequence is 15 residues long. V trimming: 2 bases; J trimming: 6 bases; junction bases outside the gene matches: 7. The CDR3 region is CASSFGTDVAGELFF. In DNA form, the CDR3 reads TGCGCCAGCAGCTTCGGGACAGATGTCGCCGGGGAGCTGTTTTTT.

This clone appeared once. An end of the junction does not agree with germline; a read error may underlie this. This sample includes further DNA sequences coding for the same CDR3. This chain joins TRBV15 and TRBJ2-2; 8 nucleotides match TRBD2. There are 15 residues in the CDR3. Germline loops: CDR1 LNHNV, CDR2 YYDKDF (reference sequence). CDR3 nucleotides: TGTGCTACCAGCAGAGATCCTCGGGGGGGCGGGGAGCTGTTTTTT. Translated, it gives CATSRDPRGGGELFF.

The gene calls are TRBV29-1 and TRBJ2-1, with 10 bases identical to TRBD2. Trimming at V came to 7 bases and at J to 0 bases, leaving 9 bases not matched to a gene. CDR3 length: 16 residues. In germline, CDR1 is SQVTM, CDR2 ANQGSEA. The CDR3 spells CSALLQREGSYNEQFF. Here the CDR3 DNA reads TGCAGCGCTCTCCTTCAGCGGGAGGGCTCCTACAATGAGCAGTTCTTC.

The J gene is TRBJ2-1, the V gene TRBV5-4, with 9 bases matching TRBD1. V was clipped by 3 bases and J by 10 bases; unmatched bases: 14. The V gene's germline CDR1 is SGHNT and CDR2 YYREEE (reference sequence). CDR3 size: 16 residues. The CDR3: CASSWVVGTGSEEQFF. The CDR3, as DNA: TGTGCCAGCAGCTGGGTGGTAGGGACAGGGTCTGAAGAGCAGTTCTTC.

The CDR3 loop reads CASRGSGNNEQYF. The CDR3 DNA follows: TGTGCCAGTAGAGGTAGCGGGAACAACGAGCAGTACTTC. The chain carries TRBV19 and TRBJ2-7, with 8 bases lining up with TRBD2. The CDR3 contains 13 residues. Losses at the gene ends were 6 bases for V and 5 bases for J; bases not matched to a gene: 6. CDR1 is LNHDA, CDR2 SQIVND, per germline (reference sequence).

This clone appeared once. The DNA for the CDR3 is TGTGCCAGCAGTCGGACTAGCGGGAGGGCGGAGACCCGGGAGCAGTTCTTC. Translated, it gives CASSRTSGRAETREQFF. V is TRBV28 and J is TRBJ2-1; 15 positions match TRBD2. V was pared by 5 bases and J by 10 bases, with 12 bases of the junction left unmatched. The CDR3 totals 17 residues. The germline V gene has CDR1 MDHEN and CDR2 SYDVKM.

The sample holds one count of this clone. Other DNA sequences in the same sample also yield this CDR3. V and J are TRBV27 and TRBJ2-7; 10 bases are shared with TRBD2. V lost 5 bases to trimming and J lost 2 bases; unmatched junction nucleotides: 0. This CDR3 has 13 amino acids. The germline V gene has CDR1 MNHEY and CDR2 SMNVEV (reference sequence). CDR3 bases: TGTGCCAGCAGTCTAGCGGGAGCCTACGAGCAGTACTTC. Protein: CASSLAGAYEQYF.

Written as DNA, the CDR3 is TGTGCCAGCAGTCCTCAGGGCTTTAAGGAAAAACTGTTTTTT. It codes for CASSPQGFKEKLFF. The gene calls are TRBV28 and TRBJ1-4; possible D gene TRBD1, 5 bases. This CDR3 region has 14 residues. Germline CDR1 is MDHEN and CDR2 is SYDVKM. Trimming stripped 5 bases from V and 8 bases from J, with 15 bases between.